This TCR beta chain derives from a study of cytomegalovirus exposure and HLA in healthy donors. Trimming shortened V by 6 bases and J by 0 bases, and 9 bases separated the two germline ends. The CDR3 loop spans 13 amino acids. CDR1 and CDR2 from the germline V gene are MNHEY and SMNVEV (reference sequence). PCR used 60 Vbeta primers and 13 Jbeta primers. This table comes from immunoSEQ multiplex PCR, and its TCRdb copy is limited to in-frame clones, with some not included. Among 150,000 to 250,000 clones listed, 70% to 80% were seen once. The V call is TRBV27, the J call TRBJ2-7, with no clear D. The TCR was taken from a woman aged 25 to 39 in good health and CMV-seropositive. Sequences were obtained from PBMCs. CDR3 coding DNA: TGTGCCAGCAGCTTTGGGCCCTCCTACGAGCAGTACTTC. Translating gives CASSFGPSYEQYF.